This T cell receptor (beta chain) comes out of a study of shared clonotypes between healthy human individuals. On the study more broadly: Per donor, three plates held CD4 naive cells, three held CD4 memory, two held CD8 naive and one held CD8 memory.

Produced via immunoSEQ multiplex PCR; TCRdb's table is partial and in-frame only. The table lists over a million clones, just under 99% of them singletons. From germline, CDR1 is SEHNR and CDR2 FQNEAQ (reference sequence). J gave up 4 bases and V 1 base, and 7 bases lay outside the gene matches. CDR3 size: 16 residues. The genes are TRBV7-9 and TRBJ1-3; TRBD1 matches at 7 bases. This sequence originates from a man aged 25 to 40 in good health. Material: naive CD4+ T cells sorted from blood. Subset indicated: CD45RA+ positively selected. The CDR3 sequence is CASSLGEGALGNTIYF. CDR3 sequence (DNA): TGTGCCAGCAGCTTAGGAGAGGGGGCGCTGGGAAACACCATATATTTT.